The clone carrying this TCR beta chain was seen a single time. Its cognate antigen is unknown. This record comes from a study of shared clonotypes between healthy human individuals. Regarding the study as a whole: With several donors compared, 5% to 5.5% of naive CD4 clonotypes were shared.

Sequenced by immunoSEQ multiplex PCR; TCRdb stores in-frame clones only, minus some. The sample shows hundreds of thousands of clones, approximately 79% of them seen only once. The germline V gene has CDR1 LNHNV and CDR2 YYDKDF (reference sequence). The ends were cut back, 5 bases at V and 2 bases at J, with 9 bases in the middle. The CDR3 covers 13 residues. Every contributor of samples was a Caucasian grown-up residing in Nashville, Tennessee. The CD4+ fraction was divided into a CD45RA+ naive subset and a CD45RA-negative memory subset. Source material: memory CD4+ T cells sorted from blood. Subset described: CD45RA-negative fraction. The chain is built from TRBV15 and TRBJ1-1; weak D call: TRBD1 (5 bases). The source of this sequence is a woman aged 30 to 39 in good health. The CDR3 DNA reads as TGTGCCACCAGCTCCCAGGGTAACACTGAAGCTTTCTTT. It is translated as CATSSQGNTEAFF. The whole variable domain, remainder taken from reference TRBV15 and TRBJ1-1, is DAMVIQNPRYQVTQFGKPVTLSCSQTLNHNVMYWYQQKSSQAPKLLFHYYDKDFNNEADTPDNFQSRRPNTSFCFLDIRSPGLGDTAMYLCATSSQGNTEAFFGQGTRLTVV.